One and the same sample provided the 29 T cell receptor beta chains below, sequenced in a study of cytomegalovirus exposure and HLA in healthy donors. Assay used: immunoSEQ multiplex PCR; TCRdb lists only in-frame clones, some missing. The repertoire consists of fewer than 400,000 clones, with roughly 90% occurring once and the leading ten covering approximately 0.9%. The source material was PBMCs. The receptor source for this set is a man aged 25-45 years in good health and CMV-seronegative.

This chain links TRBV5-1 with TRBJ2-5, with TRBD2 identical over 7 bases. CDR3 length equals 15 residues. V gave up 2 bases and J gave up 5 bases; unmatched junction bases: 9. CDR1 is SGHRS, CDR2 YFSETQ, per germline. DNA of the CDR3: TGCGCCAGCAGCTTCGGCGCGGGGGTGGACGAGACCCAGTACTTC. Its protein product is CASSFGAGVDETQYF. The whole variable domain, filled in from reference TRBV5-1 and TRBJ2-5, reads KAGVTQTPRYLIKTRGQQVTLSCSPISGHRSVSWYQQTPGQGLQFLFEYFSETQRNKGNFPGRFSGRQFSNSRSEMNVSTLELGDSALYLCASSFGAGVDETQYFGPGTRLLVL.

The CDR3 nucleotides read TGTGCCAGCAGTTTCAGGACTAGCGGGGGGTGGTACTTC. It codes for CASSFRTSGGWYF. The rearrangement uses TRBV6-5 and TRBJ2-5, with 14 nucleotides matching TRBD2. The CDR3 consists of 13 residues. Germline V CDR1 and CDR2: MNHEY, SVGAGI. The V segment lost 4 bases and the J segment 13 bases; nucleotides outside the gene matches: 5.

This chain joins TRBV7-9 and TRBJ1-3; 10 positions agree with TRBD1. This CDR3 region has 15 residues. V dropped 2 bases and J dropped 7; count of bases not matched to a gene: 5. Per germline, CDR1 SEHNR and CDR2 FQNEAQ (reference sequence). CDR3 nucleotides: TGTGCCAGCAGCTTATACGACAGGGGGCCTAACACCATATATTTT. The encoded protein is CASSLYDRGPNTIYF.

The chain is built from TRBV29-1 and TRBJ1-2; 8 positions agree with TRBD1. CDR1 SQVTM and CDR2 ANQGSEA come from the germline V gene. V shed 6 bases and J 8 bases; nucleotides not matched to a gene: 11. This CDR3 contains 13 residues. The CDR3, as DNA: TGCAGCGTCTTAGGACAGGGAAGGGAAGGCTACACCTTC. Translated, it gives CSVLGQGREGYTF. The complete variable domain, with remaining parts taken from reference TRBV29-1 and TRBJ1-2, reads SAVISQKPSRDICQRGTSLTIQCQVDSQVTMMFWYRQQPGQSLTLIATANQGSEATYESGFVIDKFPISRPNLTFSTLTVSNMSPEDSSIYLCSVLGQGREGYTFGSGTRLTVV.

This CDR3 reads CASRKARDRVMNTEAFF. The CDR3 DNA is TGCGCCAGCAGGAAGGCTCGGGACAGGGTTATGAACACTGAAGCTTTCTTT. J is TRBJ1-1 and V is TRBV10-2; 9 bases fit TRBD1. Germline V gives CDR1 WSHSY, CDR2 SAAADI. V shed 6 bases, J shed 0 bases, and the junction held 11 bases outside the gene matches. This CDR3 spans 17 amino acids.

The rearrangement uses TRBV11-2 and TRBJ2-2; TRBD1 matches 7 bases. The CDR3 consists of 16 residues. After removal of 1 base from V and 1 base from J, the junction contained 3 bases not matched to a gene. Per the germline V gene, CDR1 is SGHAT and CDR2 is FQNNGV. DNA of the CDR3: TGTGCCAGCAGCTTAGTGGGACAGCAGAACACCGGGGAGCTGTTTTTT. Translated: CASSLVGQQNTGELFF.

The genes are TRBV29-1 and TRBJ2-5; 7 nucleotides agree with TRBD2. V shed 4 bases and J 0 bases; nucleotides not matched to a gene: 8. Germline V gene lookup returns CDR1 SQVTM and CDR2 ANQGSEA. The CDR3 loop spans 15 amino acids. CDR3 sequence (DNA): TGCAGCGTTGGTGCTGGGGGGGGGTACCAAGAGACCCAGTACTTC. This codes for CSVGAGGGYQETQYF.

The genes are TRBV19 and TRBJ1-5; 8 positions match TRBD1. After removal of 5 bases from V and 8 bases from J, the junction contained 11 bases not matched to a gene. Germline V gene sequence: CDR1 LNHDA, CDR2 SQIVND (reference sequence). The CDR3 runs 15 residues. CDR3 in amino acids: CASSLSRGQVEPQHF. In DNA, the CDR3 is TGTGCCAGTAGTCTCAGCAGGGGGCAAGTGGAGCCCCAGCATTTT.

The chain couples TRBV10-3 to TRBJ1-2; TRBD1 agrees at 7 bases. CDR3 length equals 11 residues. The V segment lost 6 bases and the J segment 8 bases; nucleotides outside the gene matches: 3. The germline V gene encodes CDR1 ENHRY and CDR2 SYGVKD. CDR3 in amino acids: CAISGQEGYTF. The CDR3 nucleotides read TGTGCCATCAGCGGACAGGAAGGCTACACCTTC.

This chain connects TRBV10-2 to TRBJ2-7, with D possibly being TRBD2 (6 bases). From germline, CDR1 is WSHSY and CDR2 SAAADI. The CDR3 loop spans 15 amino acids. V was cut by 5 bases and J by 5 bases, with 19 bases left in between. The CDR3, as DNA: TGCGCCAGCAGTCATCGGGGTCCGGGCGGGGACGAGCAGTACTTC. Translation gives CASSHRGPGGDEQYF.

DNA for the CDR3: TGTGCCAGCAGTTTCAGGGGGCCTCGCAATCAGCCCCAGCATTTT. Amino acids: CASSFRGPRNQPQHF. V gene TRBV28 combines with J gene TRBJ1-5, with 8 bases that match TRBD1. Germline CDR1 MDHEN, CDR2 SYDVKM. CDR3 length equals 15 residues. Trimming removed 3 bases from V and 2 bases from J; junction bases left unmatched: 3.

V and J are TRBV7-9 and TRBJ1-5, with TRBD1 matching over 10 bases. The CDR3 is 17 amino acids. V lost 1 base, J lost 6 bases, and 9 bases stayed unmatched. CDR1 SEHNR and CDR2 FQNEAQ come from the germline V gene (reference sequence). For the CDR3, the DNA is TGTGCCAGCAGCTTAGGGACGGGACAGGGGAGTCGTCAGCCCCAGCATTTT. This translates into CASSLGTGQGSRQPQHF.

The chain combines TRBV4-3 with TRBJ1-1; D remains unclear. Germline V gene sequence: CDR1 LGHNA, CDR2 YSLEER. The CDR3 runs to 20 residues. Trimming took off 1 base at V and 2 bases at J, with 26 bases between the two ends. Here the CDR3 reads CASSQGLRGLRLSGNTEAFF. DNA for the CDR3: TGCGCCAGCAGCCAAGGCTTACGGGGATTGCGGCTCTCCGGAAACACTGAAGCTTTCTTT.

The V call is TRBV4-1, the J call TRBJ2-1; D is perhaps TRBD2 (6 bases). Germline CDR1 MGHRA, CDR2 YSYEKL. CDR3 length: 13 residues. Trimming cost V 0 bases and J 9 bases, with 9 bases left between them. CDR3 sequence (DNA): TGCGCCAGCAGCCAAGATTGGCGGGGTGAGCAGTTCTTC. Protein product: CASSQDWRGEQFF.

The chain employs TRBV5-6 and TRBJ1-1; TRBD1 agrees at 8 bases. Germline CDR1 SGHDT, CDR2 YYEEEE. CDR3 length equals 14 residues. Trimming took 3 bases from V and 5 from J; bases not matched to a gene: 6. The CDR3: CASSYGQGETEAFF. For the CDR3, the DNA is TGTGCCAGCAGCTACGGACAGGGAGAGACTGAAGCTTTCTTT. The full variable domain, with the rest looked up from reference TRBV5-6 and TRBJ1-1, is DAGVTQSPTHLIKTRGQQVTLRCSPKSGHDTVSWYQQALGQGPQFIFQYYEEEERQRGNFPDRFSGHQFPNYSSELNVNALLLGDSALYLCASSYGQGETEAFFGQGTRLTVV.

J is TRBJ2-3 and V is TRBV30; D gene unclear. V gave up 4 bases and J gave up 1 base, with 6 bases separating them. This CDR3 has 12 amino acids. Per the germline V gene, CDR1 is GTSNPN and CDR2 is SVGIG (reference sequence). The CDR3 DNA reads TGTGCCTGGACAGTGGGCACAGATACGCAGTATTTT. Amino acid sequence: CAWTVGTDTQYF.

This sequence joins TRBV7-2 and TRBJ1-2; the D is unclear. The germline V gene encodes CDR1 SGHTA and CDR2 FQGNSA. Trimming stripped 2 bases from V and 6 bases from J, with 13 bases between. This CDR3 is 14 amino acids long. The CDR3 coding sequence is TGTGCCAGCAGCTTATGGCTGGGAGGAGATGGCTACACCTTC. Translated, it gives CASSLWLGGDGYTF.

The genes are TRBV7-2 and TRBJ2-7; TRBD2 agrees at 7 bases. Losses at the gene ends were 6 bases for V and 10 bases for J; bases not matched to a gene: 12. The germline V gene has CDR1 SGHTA and CDR2 FQGNSA. The length of the CDR3 is 13 residues. The CDR3 protein is CASRLSGAPYQYF. The CDR3 DNA reads as TGTGCCAGCAGACTCAGCGGGGCCCCATACCAGTACTTC.

The chain combines TRBV13 with TRBJ1-5, with D tentatively TRBD1 (5 bases). In germline, CDR1 is PRHDT, CDR2 FYEKMQ (reference sequence). The CDR3 has 14 residues. V was pared by 0 bases and J by 9 bases, with 12 bases between. The CDR3 reads CASSLGGTARPQHF. Here the CDR3 DNA reads TGTGCCAGCAGCTTAGGGGGGACTGCCCGGCCCCAGCATTTT. Looking up the rest from reference TRBV13 and TRBJ1-5 gives the full variable domain: AAGVIQSPRHLIKEKRETATLKCYPIPRHDTVYWYQQGPGQDPQFLISFYEKMQSDKGSIPDRFSAQQFSDYHSELNMSSLELGDSALYFCASSLGGTARPQHFGDGTRLSIL.

The chain has TRBV6-1 and TRBJ2-7, with D hard to call. Per the germline V gene, CDR1 is MNHNS and CDR2 is SASEGT. The CDR3 is made up of 16 amino acids. Trimming cost V 2 bases and J 1 base, with 15 bases left between them. The CDR3, as DNA: TGTGCCAGCAGTGAATTTGGGCATCTGCTATCCTACGAGCAGTACTTC. Residues: CASSEFGHLLSYEQYF.

The chain carries TRBV6-6 and TRBJ2-7; TRBD1 agrees at 10 bases. The V segment lost 2 bases and the J segment 2 bases; nucleotides outside the gene matches: 3. The CDR3 has 15 residues. Germline lookup yields CDR1 MNHNY and CDR2 SVGAGI (reference sequence). The CDR3 loop is CASSYGDRGPYEQYF. The CDR3 DNA reads TGTGCCAGCAGTTACGGGGACAGGGGTCCCTACGAGCAGTACTTC.

The rearrangement uses TRBV11-3 and TRBJ2-1; maybe TRBD2 (8 bases). The CDR3 has 14 amino acids. V lost 2 bases and J 9 bases, leaving 14 bases between the germline ends. Germline V gene lookup returns CDR1 SGHNT and CDR2 YENEEA. DNA for the CDR3: TGTGCCAGCAGCTTATTCGGGGGGGACAGTGAGCAGTTCTTC. Protein: CASSLFGGDSEQFF.

The chain recombines TRBV14 with TRBJ2-2; TRBD2 might be the D (5 bases). V lost 3 bases and J lost 1, with 15 bases in between. CDR1 and CDR2 from the germline V gene are SGHDN and FVKESK. CDR3 size: 17 residues. The CDR3 spells CASSHPIRRGNTGELFF. In nucleotides, the CDR3 is TGTGCCAGCAGCCACCCAATCCGACGGGGGAACACCGGGGAGCTGTTTTTT. Combining the CDR3 with reference TRBV14 and TRBJ2-2 gives the whole variable domain EAGVTQFPSHSVIEKGQTVTLRCDPISGHDNLYWYRRVMGKEIKFLLHFVKESKQDESGMPNNRFLAERTGGTYSTLKVQPAELEDSGVYFCASSHPIRRGNTGELFFGEGSRLTVL.

This chain links TRBV4-1 with TRBJ1-2, with D perhaps matching TRBD1 (5 bases). The CDR3 runs 16 residues. CDR1 is MGHRA and CDR2 is YSYEKL in the germline V gene. V was cut by 4 bases and J by 8 bases, with 23 bases left in between. The CDR3 protein is CASSRLSAPGIRGYTF. CDR3 in DNA: TGCGCCAGCAGCCGCCTGTCAGCCCCAGGGATTCGCGGCTACACCTTC.

The chain couples TRBV6-1 to TRBJ2-7; 8 positions agree with TRBD1. The germline gives CDR1 MNHNS, CDR2 SASEGT. The ends lost 3 bases at V and 3 bases at J; junction bases unmatched: 10. The CDR3 totals 16 residues. The CDR3, as DNA: TGTGCCAGCAGTGAGTCGATGGGGACAGGCTACTACGAGCAGTACTTC. Translating it yields CASSESMGTGYYEQYF.

As DNA, the CDR3 is TGTGCCACCAGCAGAGTGGAAGGGGAATATGGCTACACCTTC. Translating gives CATSRVEGEYGYTF. The rearrangement uses TRBV15 and TRBJ1-2; D possibly corresponds to TRBD1 (5 bases). The V end lost 1 base, the J end lost 5 bases, and 11 bases lay between the germline ends. This CDR3 comprises 14 residues. Germline V gene lookup returns CDR1 LNHNV and CDR2 YYDKDF (reference sequence).

This chain joins TRBV5-5 and TRBJ2-7, with D possibly TRBD2 on 6 matching bases. The CDR3 loop spans 12 amino acids. CDR1 and CDR2 (germline): SGHKS, YYEKEE (reference sequence). Trimming pared 6 bases from V and 7 bases from J, leaving 14 bases between. The CDR3 here is CASIGGSREQYF. The CDR3 coding sequence is TGTGCCAGCATTGGGGGGAGCAGAGAGCAGTACTTC.

V is TRBV10-3 and J is TRBJ1-2, with TRBD1 identical over 11 bases. With V trimmed by 6 bases and J by 5 bases, 8 bases remained unmatched. The CDR3 runs to 15 residues. In germline, CDR1 is ENHRY, CDR2 SYGVKD. The CDR3 is CAIRAGQGEWYGYTF. In DNA, the CDR3 is TGTGCCATCAGAGCGGGACAGGGGGAATGGTATGGCTACACCTTC.

V usage is TRBV5-1 and J usage is TRBJ2-1; 10 nucleotides align to TRBD2. The CDR3 is 15 residues long. In germline, CDR1 is SGHRS, CDR2 YFSETQ. V lost 4 bases to trimming and J lost 4 bases; unmatched junction nucleotides: 5. The CDR3 bases are TGCGCCAGCAGCCAGACTAGCGGGTTTTACAATGAGCAGTTCTTC. Its protein is CASSQTSGFYNEQFF.